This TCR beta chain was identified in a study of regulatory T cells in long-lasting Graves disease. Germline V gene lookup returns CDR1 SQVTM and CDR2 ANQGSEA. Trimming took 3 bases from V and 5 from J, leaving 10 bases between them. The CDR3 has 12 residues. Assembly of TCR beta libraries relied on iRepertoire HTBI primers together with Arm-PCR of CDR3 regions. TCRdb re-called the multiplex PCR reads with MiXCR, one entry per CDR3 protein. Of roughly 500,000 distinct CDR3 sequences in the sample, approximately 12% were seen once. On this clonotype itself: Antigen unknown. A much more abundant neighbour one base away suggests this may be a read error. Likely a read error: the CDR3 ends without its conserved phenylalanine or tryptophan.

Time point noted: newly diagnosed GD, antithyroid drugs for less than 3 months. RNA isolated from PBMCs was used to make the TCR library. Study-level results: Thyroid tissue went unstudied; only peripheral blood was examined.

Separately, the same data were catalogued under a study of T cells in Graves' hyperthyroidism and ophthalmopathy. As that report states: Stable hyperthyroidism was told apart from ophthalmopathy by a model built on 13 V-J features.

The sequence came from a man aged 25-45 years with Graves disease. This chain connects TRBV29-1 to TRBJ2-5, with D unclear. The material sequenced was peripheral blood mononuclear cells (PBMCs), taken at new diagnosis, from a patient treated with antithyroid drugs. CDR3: CSVEKGRETQYS. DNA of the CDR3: TGCAGCGTTGAGAAGGGCCGGGAGACCCAGTACTCC.